Here is one T cell receptor beta chain with its context. Its matching antigen is unknown. Trimming took 5 bases from V and 10 from J, leaving 18 bases between them. Germline CDR1 and CDR2: WSHSY and SAAADI. CDR3 length: 14 residues. This entry comes from a study of T-cell reconstitution after alpha-beta-depleted transplantation in children. Study-wide points: By about two months after transplant, alpha-beta T cells reportedly arose from several hundred graft clones that had expanded. From newly produced T cells came most of the T-cell counts and diversity one year after transplant.

The TCRbeta library was prepared with unique molecular identifiers. TCRdb itself ran the PCR reads through MiXCR, one entry per CDR3 protein. This repertoire shows some 100,000 distinct CDR3 sequences, roughly a quarter found once; its top ten account for over 20%. This material consisted of PBMCs, taken before TCRalphabeta/CD19-depleted stem cell transplant. The V and J genes are TRBV10-2 and TRBJ2-1, with a possible D match to TRBD1 (6 bases). This TCR was recovered from a boy aged 2-9 years with acute lymphoblastic leukemia, due to receive a stem cell transplant. CDR3 in amino acids: CASSTQTGRQEQFF. The CDR3 DNA sequence: TGCGCCAGCAGTACCCAGACAGGACGTCAGGAGCAGTTCTTC.